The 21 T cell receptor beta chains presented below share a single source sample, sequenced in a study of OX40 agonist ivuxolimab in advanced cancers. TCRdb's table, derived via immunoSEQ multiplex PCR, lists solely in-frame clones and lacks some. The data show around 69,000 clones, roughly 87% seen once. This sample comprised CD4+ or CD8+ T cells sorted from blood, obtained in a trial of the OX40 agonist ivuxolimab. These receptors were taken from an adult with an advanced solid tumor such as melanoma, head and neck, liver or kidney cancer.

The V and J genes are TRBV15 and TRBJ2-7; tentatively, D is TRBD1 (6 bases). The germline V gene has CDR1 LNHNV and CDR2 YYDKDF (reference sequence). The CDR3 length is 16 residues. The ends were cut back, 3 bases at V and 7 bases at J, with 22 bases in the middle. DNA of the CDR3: TGTGCCACCAGCAGTGGATTGGTGGGGACACCTGGGGAGCAGTACTTC. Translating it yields CATSSGLVGTPGEQYF.

Written as DNA, the CDR3 is TGTGCCAGCAGCGTAGGACCGGAGGGCCCGGGGACCCAGTACTTC. Translating gives CASSVGPEGPGTQYF. V and J are TRBV9 and TRBJ2-5; D may be TRBD2 (6 bases). The CDR3 has 15 residues. The V end was cut by 0 bases, the J end by 7 bases, with 16 bases between. Germline assignment: CDR1 SGDLS and CDR2 YYNGEE.

The CDR3 is CASRFLHEQYF. In DNA, the CDR3 is TGTGCCTCGAGGTTCCTACACGAGCAGTACTTC. J is TRBJ2-7 and V is TRBV30; D remains ambiguous. Trimming removed 7 bases from V and 5 bases from J, with 12 bases in between. The germline V gene has CDR1 GTSNPN and CDR2 SVGIG (reference sequence). The CDR3 spans 11 residues. Supplemented by reference TRBV30 and TRBJ2-7, the full variable domain reads SQTIHQWPATLVQPVGSPLSLECTVEGTSNPNLYWYRQAAGRGLQLLFYSVGIGQISSEVPQNLSASRPQDRQFILSSKKLLLSDSGFYLCASRFLHEQYFGPGTRLTVT.

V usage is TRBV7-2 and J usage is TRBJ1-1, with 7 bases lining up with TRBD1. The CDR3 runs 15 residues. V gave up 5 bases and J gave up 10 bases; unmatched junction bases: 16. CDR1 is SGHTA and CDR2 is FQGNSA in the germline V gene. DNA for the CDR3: TGTGCCAGCAGCCCCAAAGGGGGCGGTTATATGGGAGCTTTCTTT. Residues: CASSPKGGGYMGAFF. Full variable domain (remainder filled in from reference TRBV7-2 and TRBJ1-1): GAGVSQSPSNKVTEKGKDVELRCDPISGHTALYWYRQSLGQGLEFLIYFQGNSAPDKSGLPSDRFSAERTGGSVSTLTIQRTQQEDSAVYLCASSPKGGGYMGAFFGQGTRLTVV.

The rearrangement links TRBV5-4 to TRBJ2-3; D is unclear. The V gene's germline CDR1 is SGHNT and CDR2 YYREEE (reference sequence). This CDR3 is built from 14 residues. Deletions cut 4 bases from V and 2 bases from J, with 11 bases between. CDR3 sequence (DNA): TGTGCCAGCAGCACAGATTTGGTCACAGATACGCAGTATTTT. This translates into CASSTDLVTDTQYF.

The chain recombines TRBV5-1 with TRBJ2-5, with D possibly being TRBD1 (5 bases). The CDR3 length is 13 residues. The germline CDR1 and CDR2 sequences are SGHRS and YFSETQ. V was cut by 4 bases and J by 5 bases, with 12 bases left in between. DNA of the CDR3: TGCGCCAGCAGCATACCTCAGGGCGAGACCCAGTACTTC. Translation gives CASSIPQGETQYF.

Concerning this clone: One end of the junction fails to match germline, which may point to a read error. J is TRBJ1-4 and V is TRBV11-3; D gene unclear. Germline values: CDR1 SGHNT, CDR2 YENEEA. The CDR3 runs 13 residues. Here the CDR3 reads CASSIELGEKLFF. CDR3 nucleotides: TGTGCCAGCAGCATAGAGCTTGGAGAAAAACTGTTTTTT.

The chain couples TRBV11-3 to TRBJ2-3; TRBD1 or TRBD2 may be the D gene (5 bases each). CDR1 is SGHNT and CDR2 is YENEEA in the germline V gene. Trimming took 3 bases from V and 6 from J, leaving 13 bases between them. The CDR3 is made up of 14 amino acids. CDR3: CASSFGTGGDTQYF. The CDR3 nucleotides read TGTGCCAGCAGCTTCGGGACCGGCGGGGATACGCAGTATTTT.

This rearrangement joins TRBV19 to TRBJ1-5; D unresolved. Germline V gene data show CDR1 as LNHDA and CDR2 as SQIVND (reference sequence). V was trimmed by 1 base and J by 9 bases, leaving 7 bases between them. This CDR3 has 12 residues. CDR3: CASSIGGVPQHF. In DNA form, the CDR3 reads TGTGCCAGTAGTATAGGCGGAGTGCCCCAGCATTTT.

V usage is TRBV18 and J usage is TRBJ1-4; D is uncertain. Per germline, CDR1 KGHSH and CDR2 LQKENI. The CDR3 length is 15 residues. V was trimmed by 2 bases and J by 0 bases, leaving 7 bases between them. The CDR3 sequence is CASSPLFSTNEKLFF. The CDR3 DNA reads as TGTGCCAGCTCACCATTGTTTTCAACTAATGAAAAACTGTTTTTT.

CDR3: CASSFPGRGRQETQYF. The CDR3 DNA is TGTGCCAGCAGCTTCCCCGGGAGGGGTCGGCAAGAGACCCAGTACTTC. The chain joins TRBV21-1 to TRBJ2-5; the D segment call TRBD2 is taken from the table without a DNA check. TRBV21-1 is a listed pseudogene. This CDR3 contains 16 residues.

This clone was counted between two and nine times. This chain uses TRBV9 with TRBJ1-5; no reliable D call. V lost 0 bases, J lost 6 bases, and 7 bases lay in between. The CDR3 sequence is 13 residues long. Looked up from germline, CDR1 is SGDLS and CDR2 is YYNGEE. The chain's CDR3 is CASSVGGVQPQHF. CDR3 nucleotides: TGTGCCAGCAGCGTAGGGGGTGTTCAGCCCCAGCATTTT.

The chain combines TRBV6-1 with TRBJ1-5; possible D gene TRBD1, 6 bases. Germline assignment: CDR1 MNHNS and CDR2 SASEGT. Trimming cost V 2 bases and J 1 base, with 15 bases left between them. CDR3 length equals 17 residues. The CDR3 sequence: CASSERTEGGSNQPQHF. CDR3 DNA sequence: TGTGCCAGCAGTGAAAGGACAGAAGGAGGGAGCAATCAGCCCCAGCATTTT.

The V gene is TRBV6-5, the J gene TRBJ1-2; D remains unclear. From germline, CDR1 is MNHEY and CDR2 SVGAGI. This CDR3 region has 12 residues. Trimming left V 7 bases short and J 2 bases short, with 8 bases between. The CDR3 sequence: CASKGDNYGYTF. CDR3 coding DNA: TGTGCCAGCAAGGGCGACAACTATGGCTACACCTTC.

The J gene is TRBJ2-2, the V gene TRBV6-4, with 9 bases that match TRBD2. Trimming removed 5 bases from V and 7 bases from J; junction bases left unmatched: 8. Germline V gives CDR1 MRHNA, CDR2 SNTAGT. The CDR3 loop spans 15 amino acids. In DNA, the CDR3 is TGTGCCAGCAGTCCCGGGACAGCGGGGGGCGGGGAGCTGTTTTTT. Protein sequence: CASSPGTAGGGELFF.

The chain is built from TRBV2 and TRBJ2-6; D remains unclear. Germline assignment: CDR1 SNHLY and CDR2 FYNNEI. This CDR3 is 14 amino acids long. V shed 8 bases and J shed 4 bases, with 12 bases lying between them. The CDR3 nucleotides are TGTGCCAGCGGTACGGAAGGAGGGGCCAACGTCCTGACTTTC. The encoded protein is CASGTEGGANVLTF.

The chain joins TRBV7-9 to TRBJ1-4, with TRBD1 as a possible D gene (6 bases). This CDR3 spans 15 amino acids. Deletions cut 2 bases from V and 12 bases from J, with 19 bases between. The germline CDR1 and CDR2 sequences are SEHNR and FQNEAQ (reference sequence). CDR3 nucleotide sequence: TGTGCCAGCAGCTTATTGGTTGGTGAAGCAGGGGAACTGTTTTTT. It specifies CASSLLVGEAGELFF.

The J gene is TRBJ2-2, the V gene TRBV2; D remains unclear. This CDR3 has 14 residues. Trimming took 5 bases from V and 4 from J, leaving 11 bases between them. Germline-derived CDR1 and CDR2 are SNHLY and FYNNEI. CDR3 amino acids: CASSLTYFTGELFF. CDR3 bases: TGTGCCAGCAGTTTAACGTACTTCACCGGGGAGCTGTTTTTT.

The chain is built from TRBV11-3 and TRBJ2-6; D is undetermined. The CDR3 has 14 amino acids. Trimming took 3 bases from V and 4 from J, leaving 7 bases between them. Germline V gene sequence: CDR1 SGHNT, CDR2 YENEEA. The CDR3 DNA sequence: TGTGCCAGCAGCTTTCTCGACGGGGCCAACGTCCTGACTTTC. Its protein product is CASSFLDGANVLTF.

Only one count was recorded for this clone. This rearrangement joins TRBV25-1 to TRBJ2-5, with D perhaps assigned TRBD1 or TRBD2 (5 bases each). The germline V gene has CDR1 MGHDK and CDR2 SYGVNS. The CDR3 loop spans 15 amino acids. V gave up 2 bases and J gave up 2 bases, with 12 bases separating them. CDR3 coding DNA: TGTGCCAGCAGTGAAGCCCGGGGCCAGCAAGAGACCCAGTACTTC. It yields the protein CASSEARGQQETQYF. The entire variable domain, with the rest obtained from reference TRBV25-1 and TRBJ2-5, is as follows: EADIYQTPRYLVIGTGKKITLECSQTMGHDKMYWYQQDPGMELHLIHYSYGVNSTEKGDLSSESTVSRIRTEHFPLTLESARPSHTSQYLCASSEARGQQETQYFGPGTRLLVL.

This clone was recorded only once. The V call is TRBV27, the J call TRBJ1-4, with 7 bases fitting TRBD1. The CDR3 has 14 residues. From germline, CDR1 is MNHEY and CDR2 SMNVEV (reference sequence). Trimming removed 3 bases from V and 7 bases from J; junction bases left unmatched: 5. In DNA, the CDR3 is TGTGCCAGCAGTTTGGAGGGGGCTGGTGAAAAACTGTTTTTT. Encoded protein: CASSLEGAGEKLFF.